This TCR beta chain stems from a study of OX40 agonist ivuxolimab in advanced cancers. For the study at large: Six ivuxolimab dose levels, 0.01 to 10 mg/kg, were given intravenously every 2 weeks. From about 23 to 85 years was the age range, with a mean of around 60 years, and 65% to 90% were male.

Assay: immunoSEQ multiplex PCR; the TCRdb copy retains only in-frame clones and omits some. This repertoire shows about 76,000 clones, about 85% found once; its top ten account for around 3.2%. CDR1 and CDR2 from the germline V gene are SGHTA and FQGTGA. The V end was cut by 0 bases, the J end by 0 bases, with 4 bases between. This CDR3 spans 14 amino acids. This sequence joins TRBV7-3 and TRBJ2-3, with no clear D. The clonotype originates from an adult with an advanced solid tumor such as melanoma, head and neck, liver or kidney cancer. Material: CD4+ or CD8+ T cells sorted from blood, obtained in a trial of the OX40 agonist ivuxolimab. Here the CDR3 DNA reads TGTGCCAGCAGCTTAACAGGGAGCACAGATACGCAGTATTTT. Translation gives CASSLTGSTDTQYF. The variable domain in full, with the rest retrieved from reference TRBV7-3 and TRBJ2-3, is GAGVSQTPSNKVTEKGKYVELRCDPISGHTALYWYRQSLGQGPEFLIYFQGTGAADDSGLPNDRFFAVRPEGSVSTLKIQRTERGDSAVYLCASSLTGSTDTQYFGPGTRLTVL.